The rows below give T cell receptor beta chains drawn from one sample of a study of cytomegalovirus exposure and HLA in healthy donors. Data came from immunoSEQ multiplex PCR; TCRdb stores just in-frame clones and leaves some out. The sample contains 180,000 or so clones, around a tenth of which appear only once. The sequenced sample was PBMCs. The receptors were gathered from a young woman in good health and CMV-seropositive. The CDR3 runs from the conserved cysteine through the conserved F or W. The order of the fields is J gene, V gene, CDR3 protein.

J: TRBJ2-3; V: TRBV5-1; CDR3: CASSPQGDTQYF
J: TRBJ2-7; V: TRBV21-1; CDR3: CASSLPDRGRRNEQYF
J: TRBJ2-2; V: TRBV19; CDR3: CASSGLAGYTGELFF
J: TRBJ2-3; V: TRBV19; CDR3: CASSEDRADTQYF
J: TRBJ1-1; V: TRBV11-2; CDR3: CASSSRLTEAFF
J: TRBJ1-1; V: TRBV5-1; CDR3: CASSLGASPNTEAFF
J: TRBJ2-1; V: TRBV4-1; CDR3: CASSQDTGVNSEYEQFF
J: TRBJ1-5; V: TRBV5-5; CDR3: CASSLVGGGLSQPQHF
J: TRBJ2-2; V: TRBV6-5; CDR3: CASSPLQGAHGELFF
J: TRBJ2-7; V: TRBV11-2; CDR3: CASSRQGTSSYEQYF
J: TRBJ1-4; V: TRBV18; CDR3: CASSPGAEEKLFF
J: TRBJ1-4; V: TRBV29-1; CDR3: CSGQDPSGEKLFF
J: TRBJ2-3; V: TRBV7-6; CDR3: CASSPFQESDTQYF
J: TRBJ1-4; V: TRBV5-6; CDR3: CASSFTLGGEKLFF
J: TRBJ1-1; V: TRBV5-1; CDR3: CASSLDAGPMNTEAFF
J: TRBJ1-6; V: TRBV5-6; CDR3: CASSFDRENSPLHF
J: TRBJ2-4; V: TRBV6-6; CDR3: CASSTAGTPQF
J: TRBJ2-3; V: TRBV9; CDR3: CASSVEAGGRADTQYF
J: TRBJ2-7; V: TRBV6-1; CDR3: CASSEGLEQYF
J: TRBJ2-1; V: TRBV18; CDR3: CASSPPDSSYNEQFF
J: TRBJ2-4; V: TRBV5-8; CDR3: CASSREGGAKNIQYF
J: TRBJ2-7; V: TRBV19; CDR3: CASSIALAGLYEQYF
J: TRBJ2-4; V: TRBV7-2; CDR3: CASSLVASSKNIQYF
J: TRBJ2-1; V: TRBV19; CDR3: CASTLGRERRNEQFF
J: TRBJ2-7; V: TRBV9; CDR3: CASSVAAGGPYEQYF
J: TRBJ2-3; V: TRBV7-9; CDR3: CASSFLTSTDTQYF
J: TRBJ2-1; V: TRBV21-1; CDR3: CASSEGTSGTSSYNEQFF
J: TRBJ2-5; V: TRBV19; CDR3: CASSTESSGSGTQYF
J: TRBJ2-7; V: TRBV5-1; CDR3: CASSLLQETSYEQYF
J: TRBJ2-7; V: TRBV5-4; CDR3: CASRTGTENYEQYF
J: TRBJ2-1; V: TRBV6-1; CDR3: CASTPGLAPYNEQFF
J: NA; V: TRBV5-6; CDR3: CASSLGATAYEQYF
J: TRBJ1-2; V: TRBV14; CDR3: CASSQVQGYYGYTF
J: TRBJ2-7; V: TRBV7-6; CDR3: CASSPGQVAYEQYF
J: TRBJ2-1; V: TRBV7-8; CDR3: CASSYTDRGGNEQFF
J: TRBJ2-2; V: TRBV2; CDR3: CASMFLEIGTGELFF
J: TRBJ2-7; V: TRBV15; CDR3: CATSRVSGSVSYEQYF
J: TRBJ2-2; V: TRBV5-1; CDR3: CASSSLSLLNTGELFF
J: TRBJ2-3; V: TRBV29-1; CDR3: CSVDLSTDTQYF
J: TRBJ1-1; V: TRBV7-9; CDR3: CASSLDPLTGSEAFF
J: TRBJ1-2; V: TRBV19; CDR3: CASSMDRARRGGYTF
J: TRBJ2-6; V: TRBV6-6; CDR3: CASYTGSHSGANVLTF
J: TRBJ2-4; V: TRBV20-1; CDR3: CSAIKVDRVIF
J: TRBJ2-7; V: TRBV12-2; CDR3: CASRLWPYEQYF
J: TRBJ2-1; V: TRBV9; CDR3: CASSVGAGGYNEQFF
J: TRBJ2-5; V: TRBV2; CDR3: CASNMAGMGTQYF
J: TRBJ1-2; V: TRBV19; CDR3: CASSSLRGGYGYTF
J: TRBJ2-7; V: TRBV2; CDR3: CASSGDSYEQYF
J: TRBJ2-5; V: TRBV18; CDR3: CASSPGLAGGGETQYF
J: TRBJ2-2; V: TRBV11-3; CDR3: CASSLETGGELFF
J: TRBJ1-1; V: TRBV5-1; CDR3: CASSLNGPTEAFF
J: TRBJ2-7; V: TRBV7-9; CDR3: CASSSGQEVYEQYF
J: TRBJ2-5; V: TRBV27; CDR3: CASSSHGTGMWETQYF
J: TRBJ2-1; V: TRBV5-1; CDR3: CASSPGTLAGGYNEQFF
J: TRBJ1-2; V: TRBV19; CDR3: CASTGTRYGYTF
J: TRBJ1-1; V: TRBV12-5; CDR3: CASLPRTQKNTEAFF
J: TRBJ2-7; V: TRBV5-1; CDR3: CASSLGYGGLGYEQYF
J: TRBJ2-3; V: TRBV9; CDR3: CASSVGAAGGYTQYF
J: TRBJ1-1; V: TRBV11-3; CDR3: CASSSDRGQGAFF